Below are 25 T cell receptor beta chains sequenced from a single sample in a study of long-term antiretroviral therapy in people with HIV. Assay version v3.0 of immunoSEQ was used, and it was run at survey level. Produced via immunoSEQ multiplex PCR; TCRdb's table is partial and in-frame only. The sample consists of 30,000 to 35,000 clones, 79% of them appearing once. The source material was unsorted PBMCs, sampled 1.9 years after starting antiretroviral therapy. The receptors shown here come from a man aged 18 to 29 with HIV.

The V and J genes are TRBV28 and TRBJ2-1; D is tentatively TRBD1 or TRBD2 (6 bases each). This CDR3 is built from 13 residues. The germline V gene encodes CDR1 MDHEN and CDR2 SYDVKM. The ends were cut back, 8 bases at V and 3 bases at J, with 11 bases in the middle. The CDR3 protein is CASGGQYYNEQFF. As DNA, the CDR3 is TGTGCCAGCGGGGGGCAATACTACAATGAGCAGTTCTTC.

The rearrangement joins TRBV28 to TRBJ1-2, with a weak D call TRBD1 (5 bases). Germline V CDR1 and CDR2: MDHEN, SYDVKM. V dropped 2 bases and J dropped 7 bases, with 14 bases sitting between them. The CDR3 totals 14 residues. The CDR3 reads CASSLNKFDSGYTF. CDR3 sequence (DNA): TGTGCCAGCAGTTTAAATAAGTTCGACAGTGGCTACACCTTC.

This clone was recorded a few times. The V and J genes are TRBV6-1 and TRBJ1-2; no clear D gene. Germline values: CDR1 MNHNS, CDR2 SASEGT. CDR3 length: 12 residues. V was shortened by 1 base and J by 4 bases, with 4 bases between the two germline ends. In nucleotides, the CDR3 is TGTGCCAGCAGTGAAGGTGGCTATGGCTACACCTTC. Its protein is CASSEGGYGYTF.

Only a few counts were recorded for this clone. The CDR3 DNA sequence: TGTGCCAGCAGTTACAACTCCCTCTCCTCGGAGCAGTACTTC. Its translation is CASSYNSLSSEQYF. V and J are TRBV6-5 and TRBJ2-7; D is undetermined. Deletions cut 2 bases from V and 7 bases from J, with 15 bases between. CDR1 is MNHEY and CDR2 is SVGAGI in the germline V gene. The CDR3 contains 14 residues.

The CDR3 sequence is CASSLTQGGTEAFF. CDR3 sequence (DNA): TGTGCCAGCAGCTTAACGCAGGGCGGCACTGAAGCTTTCTTT. This chain joins TRBV5-6 and TRBJ1-1; perhaps TRBD1 as D (5 bases). The CDR3 consists of 14 residues. From germline, CDR1 is SGHDT and CDR2 YYEEEE. Trimming took 2 bases from V and 4 from J, leaving 12 bases between them.

V usage is TRBV7-8 and J usage is TRBJ2-7; 9 positions match TRBD1. Germline trimming cut 5 bases from V and 0 bases from J; bases unmatched to any gene: 8. There are 16 residues in the CDR3. The germline V gene has CDR1 SGHVS and CDR2 FQNEAQ. CDR3 region: CASSNRETGGSYEQYV. The DNA of the CDR3 is TGTGCCAGCAGCAATAGGGAGACAGGGGGCTCCTACGAGCAGTACGTC.

The chain combines TRBV27 with TRBJ2-1; 8 nucleotides match TRBD2. The trim removed 2 bases at V and 4 bases at J, leaving 10 bases unmatched. Germline V gene sequence: CDR1 MNHEY, CDR2 SMNVEV (reference sequence). This CDR3 has 17 residues. This CDR3 reads CASSLGPPSGGYNEQFF. The CDR3 DNA reads as TGTGCCAGCAGTTTAGGACCCCCGAGCGGGGGTTACAATGAGCAGTTCTTC.

The chain couples TRBV5-4 to TRBJ2-1; D uncertain. V was cut by 2 bases and J by 0 bases, with 15 bases left in between. Germline lookup yields CDR1 SGHNT and CDR2 YYREEE (reference sequence). The CDR3 contains 17 residues. In DNA form, the CDR3 reads TGTGCCAGCAGCTTTTATCTGTCGCAAAGCTCCTACAATGAGCAGTTCTTC. It codes for CASSFYLSQSSYNEQFF.

The CDR3 DNA reads as TGTGCCAGCAGCTTAGCCCGGCAGAGCCTGGATGGCTACACCTTC. This translates into CASSLARQSLDGYTF. The chain has TRBV11-2 and TRBJ1-2; no definite D call. There are 15 residues in the CDR3. V lost 1 base and J lost 6, with 15 bases in between. Germline V gene sequence: CDR1 SGHAT, CDR2 FQNNGV.

The chain uses TRBV2 and TRBJ2-7; D not resolved. Germline V gene data show CDR1 as SNHLY and CDR2 as FYNNEI. CDR3 size: 13 residues. With 6 bases removed from V and 5 bases from J, the gap between germline ends came to 14 bases. In DNA, the CDR3 is TGTGCCAGCAGGATGGGGTCTGGGAACGAGCAGTACTTC. Its translation is CASRMGSGNEQYF.

The rearrangement links TRBV10-3 to TRBJ2-3; 8 nucleotides match TRBD2. With V trimmed by 8 bases and J by 6 bases, 13 bases remained unmatched. This CDR3 region has 15 residues. Per germline, CDR1 ENHRY and CDR2 SYGVKD. CDR3 nucleotide sequence: TGTGCCATCTCCCTAGTAGCGGGAAGGGGTGATACGCAGTATTTT. It yields the protein CAISLVAGRGDTQYF.

J is TRBJ1-4 and V is TRBV15; D is undetermined. This CDR3 comprises 16 residues. The germline V and J ends were trimmed by 5 bases and 0 bases, with 13 bases remaining between them. CDR1 is LNHNV, CDR2 YYDKDF, per germline (reference sequence). This CDR3 is CATSLGELSTNEKLFF. As DNA, the CDR3 is TGTGCCACCAGCCTGGGCGAGCTTTCAACTAATGAAAAACTGTTTTTT.

The chain uses TRBV6-1 and TRBJ2-7; possibly TRBD1 for D (6 bases). V lost 1 base and J 1 base, leaving 11 bases between the germline ends. CDR1 MNHNS and CDR2 SASEGT come from the germline V gene. The CDR3 has 15 amino acids. The CDR3 is CASSEEGTFSYEQYF. CDR3 bases: TGTGCCAGCAGTGAAGAGGGGACATTTTCCTACGAGCAGTACTTC.

The V and J genes are TRBV28 and TRBJ1-6; 9 bases line up with TRBD1. Germline loops: CDR1 MDHEN, CDR2 SYDVKM. The trim removed 1 base at V and 9 bases at J, leaving 10 bases unmatched. The CDR3 loop spans 17 amino acids. The CDR3 DNA follows: TGTGCCAGCAGTTTATTATTAGGACAGGGGCTTACTTCACCCCTCCACTTT. Its translation: CASSLLLGQGLTSPLHF. Looking up the rest from reference TRBV28 and TRBJ1-6 gives the full variable domain: DVKVTQSSRYLVKRTGEKVFLECVQDMDHENMFWYRQDPGLGLRLIYFSYDVKMKEKGDIPEGYSVSREKKERFSLILESASTNQTSMYLCASSLLLGQGLTSPLHFGNGTRLTVT.

The chain couples TRBV5-1 to TRBJ1-2; the D is unclear. Germline CDR1 reads SGHRS; CDR2 reads YFSETQ. Trimming cost V 5 bases and J 7 bases, with 12 bases left between them. The CDR3 totals 12 residues. CDR3 DNA sequence: TGCGCCAGCAGGACGGACCGTGGTGGCTACACCTTC. This encodes CASRTDRGGYTF.

J is TRBJ2-2 and V is TRBV28; 7 nucleotides line up with TRBD1. With 5 bases clipped from V and 6 bases from J, the junction kept 12 bases outside the gene matches. The CDR3 length is 16 residues. Germline CDR1 and CDR2: MDHEN and SYDVKM. The CDR3 DNA sequence: TGTGCCAGCAGTCCTACCATAGGGGGCCCCCCCGGGGAGCTGTTTTTT. It yields the protein CASSPTIGGPPGELFF.

The rearrangement uses TRBV7-9 and TRBJ1-1; D gene ambiguous. There are 13 residues in the CDR3. Trimming took 4 bases from V and 1 from J, leaving 7 bases between them. The germline V gene has CDR1 SEHNR and CDR2 FQNEAQ (reference sequence). The CDR3 DNA sequence: TGTGCCAGCAGCTCGAGATCGAACACTGAAGCTTTCTTT. Residues: CASSSRSNTEAFF.

The V and J genes are TRBV2 and TRBJ2-7; D gene ambiguous. CDR1 and CDR2 from the germline V gene are SNHLY and FYNNEI. Trimming left V 4 bases short and J 7 bases short, with 11 bases between. The CDR3 length is 12 residues. The CDR3 bases are TGTGCCAGCAGTGCCGTTCCCCCTGAGCAGTACGTC. This encodes CASSAVPPEQYV.

This chain joins TRBV6-1 and TRBJ2-5, with D maybe TRBD1 (6 bases). V lost 1 base, J lost 5 bases, and 11 bases lay in between. The CDR3 has 14 amino acids. CDR1 is MNHNS and CDR2 is SASEGT in the germline V gene. The CDR3 is CASSEDRVRETQYF. The CDR3, as DNA: TGTGCCAGCAGTGAAGACAGGGTTCGCGAGACCCAGTACTTC.

This clone was counted only a few times. This rearrangement joins TRBV6-6 to TRBJ1-5, with D unclear. The CDR3 loop spans 12 amino acids. V gave up 6 bases and J gave up 5 bases, with 8 bases separating them. The germline gives CDR1 MNHNY, CDR2 SVGAGI (reference sequence). The CDR3 is CASSLTDQPQHF. CDR3 DNA sequence: TGTGCCAGCAGCCTTACCGATCAGCCCCAGCATTTT.

V gene TRBV2 combines with J gene TRBJ1-2; D is undetermined. Trimming took off 7 bases at V and 5 bases at J, with 14 bases between the two ends. CDR3 length equals 13 residues. Germline CDR1 and CDR2: SNHLY and FYNNEI. The CDR3 bases are TGTGCCAGCATCGAGAGGGTTCAGTATGGCTACACCTTC. Translated: CASIERVQYGYTF.

The rearrangement uses TRBV4-1 and TRBJ1-2; D uncertain. V was pared by 6 bases and J by 0 bases, with 8 bases between. Looked up from germline, CDR1 is MGHRA and CDR2 is YSYEKL. The CDR3 length is 13 residues. CDR3 region: CASSAGANYGYTF. In nucleotides, the CDR3 is TGCGCCAGCAGTGCTGGAGCTAACTATGGCTACACCTTC.

The chain employs TRBV2 and TRBJ2-3, with D tentatively TRBD2 (7 bases). Germline assignment: CDR1 SNHLY and CDR2 FYNNEI. V was pared by 2 bases and J by 6 bases, with 15 bases between. The CDR3 totals 15 residues. CDR3 DNA sequence: TGTGCCAGCAGTGAACCTGGGGGGGCGAAGGATACGCAGTATTTT. This gives the protein CASSEPGGAKDTQYF.

This clone was seen a few times. The chain links TRBV28 to TRBJ2-7; TRBD1 matches at 9 bases. The CDR3 has 11 amino acids. The V segment lost 10 bases and the J segment 4 bases; nucleotides outside the gene matches: 2. CDR1 is MDHEN, CDR2 SYDVKM, per germline. DNA of the CDR3: TGTGCCACCGGGACAGGGTACGAGCAGTACGTC. It yields the protein CATGTGYEQYV.

The rearrangement joins TRBV2 to TRBJ2-1; weak D call: TRBD2 (6 bases). Between the trimmed V and J ends, which lost 6 bases and 8 bases, there was a span of 8 bases. Germline V lookup: CDR1 SNHLY, CDR2 FYNNEI. There are 11 residues in the CDR3. CDR3 sequence (DNA): TGTGCCAGCAGGACTAGATATGAGCAGTTCTTC. This translates into CASRTRYEQFF.